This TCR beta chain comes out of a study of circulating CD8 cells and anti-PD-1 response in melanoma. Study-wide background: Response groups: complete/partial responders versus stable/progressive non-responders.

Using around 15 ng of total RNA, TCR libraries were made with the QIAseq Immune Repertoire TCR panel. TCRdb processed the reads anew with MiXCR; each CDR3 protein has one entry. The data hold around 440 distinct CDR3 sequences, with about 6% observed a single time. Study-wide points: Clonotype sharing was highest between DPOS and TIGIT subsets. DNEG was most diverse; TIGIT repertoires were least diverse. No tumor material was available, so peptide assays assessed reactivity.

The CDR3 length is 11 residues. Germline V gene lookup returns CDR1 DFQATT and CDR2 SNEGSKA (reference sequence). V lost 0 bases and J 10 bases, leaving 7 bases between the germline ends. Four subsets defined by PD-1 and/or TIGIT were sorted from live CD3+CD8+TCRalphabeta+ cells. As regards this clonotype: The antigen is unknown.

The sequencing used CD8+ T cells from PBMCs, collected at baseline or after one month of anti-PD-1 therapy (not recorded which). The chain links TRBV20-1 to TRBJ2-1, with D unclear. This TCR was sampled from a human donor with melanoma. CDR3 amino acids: CSAREEREQFF. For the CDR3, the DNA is TGCAGTGCTAGAGAGGAGAGAGAGCAGTTCTTC.